The 15 T cell receptor beta chains below were found in one sample sequenced in a study of blood T cell repertoires in COVID-19. Data came from immunoSEQ multiplex PCR; TCRdb stores just in-frame clones and leaves some out. In the table there are 150,000 to 200,000 clones, 80% to 90% of which are singletons. The sequencing input was PBMCs or T cells enriched from blood (not recorded which). These receptors were obtained from a woman aged 18-29 years who had recovered from COVID-19.

V is TRBV6-5 and J is TRBJ2-7, with TRBD2 matching 7 bases. Unmatched junction bases numbered 6, after V lost 6 bases and J lost 4 bases. The length of the CDR3 is 13 residues. Per the germline V gene, CDR1 is MNHEY and CDR2 is SVGAGI. The CDR3 sequence is CASRSSGEYEQYF. The CDR3 DNA sequence: TGTGCCAGCAGATCTAGCGGAGAATACGAGCAGTACTTC.

The rearrangement joins TRBV19 to TRBJ2-2, with D possibly being TRBD2 (7 bases). The length of the CDR3 is 16 residues. The V gene's germline CDR1 is LNHDA and CDR2 SQIVND (reference sequence). Trimming removed 0 bases from V and 5 bases from J, with 13 bases in between. This CDR3 is CASSIDRGAGTGELFF. Written as DNA, the CDR3 is TGTGCCAGTAGTATAGATCGGGGGGCAGGGACCGGGGAGCTGTTTTTT.

The J gene is TRBJ2-1, the V gene TRBV7-6; tentative D call: TRBD2 (6 bases). CDR1 is SGHVS, CDR2 FNYEAQ, per germline. This CDR3 region has 16 residues. Trimming removed 5 bases at V and 4 bases at J, with 18 bases between. The CDR3 spells CASSPTGDPQYNEQFF. CDR3 in DNA: TGTGCCAGCAGCCCTACGGGGGACCCTCAATACAATGAGCAGTTCTTC.

The chain employs TRBV7-2 and TRBJ1-2, with unresolved D. The CDR3 consists of 12 residues. Trimming shortened V by 2 bases and J by 5 bases, and 6 bases separated the two germline ends. Per germline, CDR1 SGHTA and CDR2 FQGNSA. CDR3 in DNA: TGTGCCAGCAGCTTACAGGATTATGGCTACACCTTC. Translation: CASSLQDYGYTF.

The rearrangement links TRBV27 to TRBJ1-2, with TRBD1 identical over 7 bases. Germline assignment: CDR1 MNHEY and CDR2 SMNVEV (reference sequence). The CDR3 is 16 amino acids. V was clipped by 7 bases and J by 4 bases; unmatched bases: 15. The CDR3 sequence: CASMGNGQATLYGYTF. The CDR3 DNA is TGTGCCAGCATGGGAAACGGACAGGCAACCCTCTATGGCTACACCTTC.

The V call is TRBV5-1, the J call TRBJ2-2, with D possibly being TRBD2 (5 bases). Germline lookup yields CDR1 SGHRS and CDR2 YFSETQ. This CDR3 is built from 14 residues. Trimming pared 3 bases from V and 5 bases from J, leaving 11 bases between. The CDR3 protein is CASSWTAGTGELFF. The DNA of the CDR3 is TGCGCCAGCAGCTGGACCGCGGGTACCGGGGAGCTGTTTTTT.

V and J are TRBV27 and TRBJ1-2; D is uncertain. Trimming removed 3 bases at V and 1 base at J, with 6 bases between. The germline V gene has CDR1 MNHEY and CDR2 SMNVEV (reference sequence). The CDR3 length is 13 residues. The CDR3 region is CASSLSRNYGYTF. In DNA, the CDR3 is TGTGCCAGCAGTTTGAGCCGTAACTATGGCTACACCTTC.

The rearrangement links TRBV5-1 to TRBJ2-5; a possible D gene is TRBD2 (6 bases). The CDR3 runs to 13 residues. Trimming cost V 1 base and J 3 bases, with 7 bases left between them. Germline assignment: CDR1 SGHRS and CDR2 YFSETQ. The CDR3 DNA is TGCGCCAGCAGCTTGCGGGGGAAAGAGACCCAGTACTTC. It specifies CASSLRGKETQYF.

V and J are TRBV10-3 and TRBJ2-3; TRBD2 matches 14 bases. J lost 5 bases, V lost 2 bases, and 6 bases had no gene match. This CDR3 is built from 17 residues. Germline V CDR1 and CDR2: ENHRY, SYGVKD. The CDR3 protein is CAISEGGLAGAGDTQYF. The DNA of the CDR3 is TGTGCCATCAGTGAGGGGGGACTAGCGGGAGCGGGAGATACGCAGTATTTT.

The rearrangement joins TRBV7-2 to TRBJ2-7; TRBD2 matches 10 bases. Germline CDR1 reads SGHTA; CDR2 reads FQGNSA. The CDR3 spans 15 residues. Trimming removed 5 bases from V and 3 bases from J; junction bases left unmatched: 7. CDR3 residues: CASSPAGTSVYEQYF. In nucleotides, the CDR3 is TGTGCCAGCAGCCCGGCCGGGACTAGCGTCTACGAGCAGTACTTC.

The rearrangement links TRBV27 to TRBJ2-7, with 9 bases lining up with TRBD1. The CDR3 extends over 15 amino acids. Unmatched junction bases numbered 9, after V lost 5 bases and J lost 4 bases. CDR1 and CDR2 (germline): MNHEY, SMNVEV (reference sequence). The CDR3 protein is CASSPRDRDKYEQYF. In nucleotides, the CDR3 is TGTGCCAGCAGTCCCCGGGACAGGGATAAGTACGAGCAGTACTTC.

The chain is built from TRBV28 and TRBJ1-2; D is undetermined. Trimming removed 5 bases at V and 4 bases at J, with 17 bases between. The CDR3 runs 15 residues. Germline CDR1 and CDR2: MDHEN and SYDVKM. The CDR3 bases are TGTGCCAGCAGTCCTGGGGAGCTACTCATCTATGGCTACACCTTC. It is translated as CASSPGELLIYGYTF.

A few counts support this clone. The chain is built from TRBV5-1 and TRBJ2-5; D possibly corresponds to TRBD1 (5 bases). V was pared by 0 bases and J by 4 bases, with 10 bases between. Germline V gives CDR1 SGHRS, CDR2 YFSETQ. The CDR3 loop spans 14 amino acids. The CDR3 sequence is CASSLEGRGETQYF. CDR3 nucleotide sequence: TGCGCCAGCAGCTTGGAGGGAAGGGGAGAGACCCAGTACTTC.

CDR3 in DNA: TGCAGCGCGGGACAGGGGGCGGCCGGGGAGCTGTTTTTT. It encodes CSAGQGAAGELFF. The chain is built from TRBV29-1 and TRBJ2-2; 12 bases agree with TRBD1. CDR1 is SQVTM and CDR2 is ANQGSEA in the germline V gene. With V trimmed by 7 bases and J by 6 bases, 3 bases remained unmatched. This CDR3 is built from 13 residues.

This clone occurred a few times. The chain links TRBV7-2 to TRBJ2-3, with D possibly matching TRBD2 (6 bases). With 5 bases removed from V and 2 bases from J, the gap between germline ends came to 14 bases. Germline CDR1 reads SGHTA; CDR2 reads FQGNSA. The CDR3 runs to 15 residues. The chain's CDR3 is CASSPRLGSTDTQYF. CDR3 nucleotide sequence: TGTGCCAGCAGCCCGCGACTAGGGTCCACAGATACGCAGTATTTT.